This T cell receptor beta chain was captured by sequencing in a study of blood T cell repertoires in COVID-19. The sample holds one count of this clone. Repertoires were generated with immunoSEQ multiplex PCR, while TCRdb's copy carries only in-frame clones and drops some. The data contain about 270,000 clones, 88% of them singletons. CDR1 is SQVTM, CDR2 ANQGSEA, per germline. V was clipped by 1 base and J by 2 bases; unmatched bases: 2. The CDR3 covers 14 residues. V gene TRBV29-1 combines with J gene TRBJ2-5, with 9 bases lining up with TRBD2. The sequencing input was peripheral blood. The sequence derives from a man in his sixties who had recovered from COVID-19. The CDR3 loop is CSVEGAGGQETQYF. The DNA of the CDR3 is TGCAGCGTTGAAGGAGCGGGGGGACAAGAGACCCAGTACTTC. The full variable domain, rest sourced from reference TRBV29-1 and TRBJ2-5, is SAVISQKPSRDICQRGTSLTIQCQVDSQVTMMFWYRQQPGQSLTLIATANQGSEATYESGFVIDKFPISRPNLTFSTLTVSNMSPEDSSIYLCSVEGAGGQETQYFGPGTRLLVL.